This T cell receptor beta chain stems from a study of identical twins. Whole-study results and caveats: Models underestimated out-of-frame TCR alpha sharing in monozygotic twins.

Every donor was a healthy Caucasian. This clonotype was observed a few times. Antigen unknown. TCRdb reanalysed the 5' RACE reads using MiXCR and keeps one entry per CDR3 protein. The profile shows just over 450,000 distinct CDR3 sequences, 14% of them singletons. This sample was shared with a second study, whose subject was yellow fever vaccine responses in identical twins. That work states: On the reported evidence, twins' vaccine T cell responses seemed partly convergent and partly personalized.

This receptor was obtained from a woman in her late teens or twenties in good health. The sequencing sample was made of CD4+ T cells sorted from blood.

CDR3 bases: TGTGCCAGCAGAGGGGGGGAGAACACCGGGGAGCTGTTTTTT. Translated, it gives CASRGGENTGELFF. The chain joins TRBV2 to TRBJ2-2, with D maybe TRBD2 (7 bases). V was clipped by 6 bases and J by 1 base, with 9 bases between them. The germline CDR1 and CDR2 sequences are SNHLY and FYNNEI. This CDR3 is built from 14 residues.